Included here is one TCR beta chain sequence, with context. Its antigen is unknown. The sample comes from a study of CD8+ T cells in alopecia areata. Study-level information: Treated patients were dosed with oral tofacitinib, taking 5 to 10 mg twice daily. Using the percentage of affected scalp area, treated patients' severity was scored. General study results and limits: Possibly as an HLA-related effect, TCR sharing across patients appeared less clear than in mice. While tofacitinib was given, many expanded lesional clones persisted in scalp and blood.

The CDR3 extends over 13 amino acids. Trimming removed 4 bases from V and 7 bases from J; junction bases left unmatched: 3. Per the germline V gene, CDR1 is SEHNR and CDR2 is FQNEAQ (reference sequence). Stated treatment: oral pan-JAK inhibitor, 5-10 mg twice daily. cDNA reverse transcribed from extracted RNA served as the sequencing template. Some clones are missing from TCRdb's copy, which holds only in-frame ones; the method was immunoSEQ multiplex PCR. The sample has roughly 150,000 clones, less than 70% seen once; the top ten hold more than 15%. The genes are TRBV7-9 and TRBJ2-4, with 8 bases matching TRBD2. Sequencing used CD8+ T cells sorted from blood, obtained at week 4, from a patient treated with tofacitinib. The clonotype was recovered from a human donor with alopecia areata. DNA of the CDR3: TGTGCCAGCAGCTCGGGCGGGAGGAACATTCAGTACTTC. Translation gives CASSSGGRNIQYF. The complete variable domain, with remaining parts taken from reference TRBV7-9 and TRBJ2-4, reads DTGVSQNPRHKITKRGQNVTFRCDPISEHNRLYWYRQTLGQGPEFLTYFQNEAQLEKSRLLSDRFSAERPKGSFSTLEIQRTEQGDSAMYLCASSSGGRNIQYFGAGTRLSVL.